This TCR beta chain was documented in a study of blood T cell repertoires in COVID-19. Overall study context: Sources were T cells, B-cell-depleted T cells, or PBMCs; the material itself was cDNA or gDNA.

From germline, CDR1 is SGHTA and CDR2 FQGTGA. The CDR3 is 14 residues long. The V gene lost 5 bases and the J gene lost 4 bases, with 12 bases spanning the gap. In this sample, this clone turned up a few times. Source study methods: Cell counts per sample came from amplifying reference gene primers. Measured with immunoSEQ multiplex PCR; TCRdb has only the in-frame clones, and not every one. The V and J calls and clone size come from that table; D and trimming were worked out from the DNA. The sample has 55,000 to 80,000 clones, 80% to 90% seen once; the top ten hold less than 2.5%. Sequenced: peripheral blood. The rearrangement links TRBV7-3 to TRBJ1-3, with D possibly TRBD1 on 5 matching bases. The receptor comes from a human donor in a cohort sampled during active COVID-19. DNA for the CDR3: TGTGCCAGCAGCCCGGGGGGAGCAGGAAACACCATATATTTT. Protein: CASSPGGAGNTIYF.